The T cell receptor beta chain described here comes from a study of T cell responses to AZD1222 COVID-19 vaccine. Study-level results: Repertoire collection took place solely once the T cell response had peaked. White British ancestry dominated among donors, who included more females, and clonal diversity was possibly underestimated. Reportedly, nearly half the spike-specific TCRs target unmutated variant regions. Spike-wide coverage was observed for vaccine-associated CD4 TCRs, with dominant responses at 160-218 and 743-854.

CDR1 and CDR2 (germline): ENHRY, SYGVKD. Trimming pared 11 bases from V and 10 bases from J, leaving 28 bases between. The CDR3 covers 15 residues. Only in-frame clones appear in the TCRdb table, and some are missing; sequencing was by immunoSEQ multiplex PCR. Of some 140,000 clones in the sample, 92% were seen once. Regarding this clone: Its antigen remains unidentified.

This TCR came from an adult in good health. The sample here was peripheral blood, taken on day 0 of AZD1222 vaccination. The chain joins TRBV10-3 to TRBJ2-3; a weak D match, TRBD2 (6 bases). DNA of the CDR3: TGTGCCGCCCTCGGGCCCGGGATTAGGGGAGGCGCGCAGTATTTT. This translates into CAALGPGIRGGAQYF.